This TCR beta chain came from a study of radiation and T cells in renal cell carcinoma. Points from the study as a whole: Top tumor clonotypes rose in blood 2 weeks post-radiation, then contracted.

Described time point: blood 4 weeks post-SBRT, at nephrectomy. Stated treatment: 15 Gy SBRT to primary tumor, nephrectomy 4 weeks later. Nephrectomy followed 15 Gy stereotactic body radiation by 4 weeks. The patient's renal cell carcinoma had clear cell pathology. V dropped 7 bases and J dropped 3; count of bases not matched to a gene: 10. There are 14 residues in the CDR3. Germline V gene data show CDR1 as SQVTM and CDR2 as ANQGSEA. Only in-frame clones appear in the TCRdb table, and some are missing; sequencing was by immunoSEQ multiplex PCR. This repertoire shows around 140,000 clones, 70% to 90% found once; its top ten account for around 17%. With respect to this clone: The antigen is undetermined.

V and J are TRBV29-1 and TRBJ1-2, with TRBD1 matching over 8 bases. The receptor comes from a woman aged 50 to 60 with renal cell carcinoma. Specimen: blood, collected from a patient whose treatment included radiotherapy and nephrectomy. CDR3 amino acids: CSGRTGHGDYGYTF. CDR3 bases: TGCAGCGGCCGGACAGGGCATGGGGACTATGGCTACACCTTC. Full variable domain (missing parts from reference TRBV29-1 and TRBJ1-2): SAVISQKPSRDICQRGTSLTIQCQVDSQVTMMFWYRQQPGQSLTLIATANQGSEATYESGFVIDKFPISRPNLTFSTLTVSNMSPEDSSIYLCSGRTGHGDYGYTFGSGTRLTVV.